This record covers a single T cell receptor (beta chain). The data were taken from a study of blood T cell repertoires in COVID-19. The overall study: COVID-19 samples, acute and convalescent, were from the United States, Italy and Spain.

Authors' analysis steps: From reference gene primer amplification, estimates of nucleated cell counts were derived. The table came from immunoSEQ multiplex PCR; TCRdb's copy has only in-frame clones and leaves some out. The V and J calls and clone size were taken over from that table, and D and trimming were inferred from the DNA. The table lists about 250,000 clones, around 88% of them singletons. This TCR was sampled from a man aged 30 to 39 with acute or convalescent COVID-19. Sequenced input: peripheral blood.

The chain's CDR3 is CASNRGEGAEAFF. The CDR3, as DNA: TGTGCCAGCAACAGGGGGGAAGGGGCTGAAGCTTTCTTT. The chain combines TRBV9 with TRBJ1-1, with TRBD1 matching over 8 bases. The length of the CDR3 is 13 residues. Germline lookup yields CDR1 SGDLS and CDR2 YYNGEE. The trim removed 6 bases at V and 6 bases at J, leaving 7 bases unmatched.